The present T cell receptor (beta chain) was sequenced within a study of post-analysis software for immune sequencing data. Carried by the TCR beta cDNA libraries were unique molecular identifiers. Each CDR3 protein is one row after TCRdb ran MiXCR on the PCR reads. The sample lists about 820,000 distinct CDR3 sequences; around 53% were seen once. This clonotype was seen only a few times. As yet, its antigen is unknown. Regarding the study as a whole: A significant reduction in normalized Chao1 diversity was observed in multiple sclerosis patients versus controls.

The receptor's source is a girl aged 10 to 17 with multiple sclerosis. The sample consisted of blood.

The CDR3: CSVGQRTDTQYF. CDR3 DNA: TGCAGCGTCGGACAGAGGACAGATACGCAGTATTTT. The chain couples TRBV29-1 to TRBJ2-3; a possible D gene is TRBD1 (6 bases). The germline CDR1 and CDR2 sequences are SQVTM and ANQGSEA. This CDR3 is 12 amino acids long. Trimming shortened V by 6 bases and J by 3 bases, and 10 bases separated the two germline ends.